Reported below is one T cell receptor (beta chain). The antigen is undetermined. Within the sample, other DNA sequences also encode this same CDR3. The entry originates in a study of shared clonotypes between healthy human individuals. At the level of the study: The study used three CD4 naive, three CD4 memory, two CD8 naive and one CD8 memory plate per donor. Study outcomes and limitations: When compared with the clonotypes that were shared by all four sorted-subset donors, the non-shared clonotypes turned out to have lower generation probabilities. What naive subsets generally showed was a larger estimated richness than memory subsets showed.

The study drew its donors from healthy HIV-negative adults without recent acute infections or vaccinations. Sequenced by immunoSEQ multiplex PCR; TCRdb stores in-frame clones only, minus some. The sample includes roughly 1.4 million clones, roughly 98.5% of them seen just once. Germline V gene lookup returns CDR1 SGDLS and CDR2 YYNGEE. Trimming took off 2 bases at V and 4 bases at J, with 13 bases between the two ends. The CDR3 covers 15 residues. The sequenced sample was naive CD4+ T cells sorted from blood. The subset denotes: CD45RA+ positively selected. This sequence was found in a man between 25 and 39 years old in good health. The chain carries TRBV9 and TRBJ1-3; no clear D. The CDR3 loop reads CASSVRSGAGNTIYF. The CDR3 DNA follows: TGTGCCAGCAGCGTTAGGTCGGGTGCAGGAAACACCATATATTTT.